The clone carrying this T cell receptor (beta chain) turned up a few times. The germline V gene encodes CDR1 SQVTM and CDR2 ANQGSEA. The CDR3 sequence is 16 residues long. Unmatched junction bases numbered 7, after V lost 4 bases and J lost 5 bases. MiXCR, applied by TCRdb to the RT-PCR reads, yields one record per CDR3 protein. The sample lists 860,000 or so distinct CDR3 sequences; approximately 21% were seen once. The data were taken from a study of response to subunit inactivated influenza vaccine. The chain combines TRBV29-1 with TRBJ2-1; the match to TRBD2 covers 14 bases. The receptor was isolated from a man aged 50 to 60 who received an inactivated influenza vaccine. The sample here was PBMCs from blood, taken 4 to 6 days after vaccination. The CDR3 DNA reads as TGCAGCGTTGGTCTCTCGGGACTAGCGGGAGACAATGAGCAGTTCTTC. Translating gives CSVGLSGLAGDNEQFF.